One T cell receptor beta chain is described in this entry. This clone was seen a few times. Its recognized antigen is unknown. No much larger clone exists at a distance of one base, and base qualities are not known. Each collaborating institution followed its own protocols to collect whole blood in K2EDTA tubes. For TCRbeta analysis, collaborator samples were shipped as frozen whole blood, as isolated PBMCs, or as DNA extracted from either sample type. Ends trimmed: V by 2 bases, J by 5 bases; bases unmatched to a gene: 8. The germline V gene sets CDR1 to SGDLS and CDR2 to YYNGEE. Including cysteine and phenylalanine, the CDR3 has 15 amino acids. Only CDR3 DNA is held: 45 bases, read in frame from base 1. This record belongs to a study of blood T cell repertoires in COVID-19 (dated by TCRdb to 2019 to 2021). About the investigation overall: The collaborator samples originated in the United States, Italy and Spain and spanned the acute and convalescent phases of COVID-19. Subjects who had been exposed to COVID-19, were actively infected with it, or had recovered from it provided the deeply sampled blood TCRbeta repertoires that made up the dataset. Samples were obtained from the ongoing ImmuneRACE study (first 160 participants) and from 1,000 to 1,500 subjects provided by 6 global collaborators. Sample metadata almost always included a de-identified subject ID, COVID-19 status, age in years and sex. The material from the prospective study consisted of cDNA or gDNA derived from T cells, B-cell-depleted T cells, or PBMCs. Where available, HLA class I and class II types were taken from metadata supplied by the sample provider and were not determined by assay-based typing. The repertoires were made available in a free public database intended to serve as a resource for research on the immune response to SARS-CoV-2. Overall results and qualifications from the work: Clinical and demographic metadata were provided uncurated, with the amount varying by source and participant.

The immunoSEQ Assay, a bias-controlled multiplex PCR, was used to amplify TCRbeta CDR3 regions from genomic DNA. Under the source paper's analysis protocol: Within the assay, amplification of reference gene primers was used to estimate how many nucleated cells each sample contained. To quantify the absolute abundance of each unique TCRbeta CDR3 rearrangement, sequence reads were collapsed and filtered. Productive Simpson clonality was computed per sample as the square root of Simpson's diversity index over productive rearrangements. As stored in TCRdb, this immuneACCESS dataset retains in-frame rearrangements with V and J assigned. A fraction of the clones does not appear; measured against another copy, unresolved V genes explain less than half of the discrepancy, and the remainder lacks a known reason. Clone size and the V and J calls come from that table; the DNA yielded D and trimming. Here the sample has around 140,000 clones; over 75% occur a single time. The ten largest account for about 2% of the sample.

The chain was built from TRBV9 and TRBJ1-2, and 8 junctional nucleotides match TRBD1. This TCR derives from a man in his 70s with active COVID-19. Material for sequencing was peripheral blood. The nucleotide sequence is given as TGTGCCAGCAGCGTCGAAGCGCAGGGGGCGTATGGCTACACCTTC. This sequence encodes CASSVEAQGAYGYTF.